This T cell receptor (beta chain) was recorded in a study of CD8+CD57+ T cells in acquired aplastic anemia. This clonotype was observed a single time. Its antigen is unidentified. The germline V and J ends were trimmed by 5 bases and 3 bases, with 16 bases remaining between them. The CDR3 loop spans 15 amino acids. The germline gives CDR1 SGHVS, CDR2 FQNEAQ. Points from the study as a whole: Significance was not reached for CD8+ Simpson's diversity between patients and controls.

TCR beta VDJ and CDR3 profiling used genomic DNA as template. TCRdb reprocessed the reads with MiXCR, giving one entry per CDR3 protein. Here the sample spans a few hundred thousand distinct CDR3 sequences, approximately 70% being singletons. The chain employs TRBV7-8 and TRBJ2-5, with D possibly being TRBD1 (6 bases). The source material was sorted CD4+, CD8+, or CD8+CD57+ T cells (not recorded which) from PBMCs. The sequence derives from a human donor in good health, serving as a control. The CDR3 nucleotides read TGTGCCAGCAGCCTGTCTTACGGGACAAAAGAGACCCAGTACTTC. This translates into CASSLSYGTKETQYF.